Listed here are 30 T cell receptor beta chains from one sample, sequenced in a study of blood T cell repertoires in COVID-19. Measured with immunoSEQ multiplex PCR; TCRdb has only the in-frame clones, and not every one. The profile shows 130,000 or so clones, 70% to 85% of them singletons. Input material: peripheral blood. Receptors originate from a woman aged 70-85 years with acute or convalescent COVID-19.

The chain is built from TRBV30 and TRBJ2-7; D remains unclear. The CDR3 sequence is 11 residues long. Trimming took 1 base from V and 5 from J, leaving 6 bases between them. Germline V CDR1 and CDR2: GTSNPN, SVGIG (reference sequence). CDR3: CAWSALDEQYF. Here the CDR3 DNA reads TGTGCCTGGAGTGCTCTTGACGAGCAGTACTTC.

The V call is TRBV7-2, the J call TRBJ2-1, with 10 bases identical to TRBD1. There are 16 residues in the CDR3. Germline CDR1 reads SGHTA; CDR2 reads FQGNSA. V was clipped by 5 bases and J by 8 bases; unmatched bases: 12. CDR3 amino acids: CASSRVRDRGWYEQFF. The CDR3 coding sequence is TGTGCCAGCAGCCGGGTTCGGGACAGGGGATGGTATGAGCAGTTCTTC.

The chain has TRBV28 and TRBJ1-2, with 7 nucleotides matching TRBD1. The CDR3 totals 15 residues. J gave up 4 bases and V 6 bases, and 11 bases lay outside the gene matches. CDR1 and CDR2 (germline): MDHEN, SYDVKM. CDR3: CASSQPPGQTYGYTF. The CDR3 DNA reads as TGTGCCAGCAGCCAACCGCCGGGACAGACCTATGGCTACACCTTC.

J is TRBJ1-2 and V is TRBV7-2; D perhaps matches TRBD1 (5 bases). Germline lookup yields CDR1 SGHTA and CDR2 FQGNSA. Trimming left V 5 bases short and J 8 bases short, with 15 bases between. The CDR3 is 13 amino acids. The DNA for the CDR3 is TGTGCCAGCAGCCACAGCGCAGGGCGAGGCTACACCTTC. Translated, it gives CASSHSAGRGYTF.

The chain links TRBV2 to TRBJ1-5; TRBD1 matches 8 bases. V lost 6 bases, J lost 3 bases, and 7 bases stayed unmatched. This CDR3 has 15 residues. CDR1 is SNHLY, CDR2 FYNNEI, per germline. The CDR3 sequence is CASRLDRAYNQPQHF. The CDR3, as DNA: TGTGCCAGCAGGCTGGACAGGGCCTACAATCAGCCCCAGCATTTT.

This chain uses TRBV4-1 with TRBJ1-2; the D is unclear. The CDR3 is 16 residues long. Germline loops: CDR1 MGHRA, CDR2 YSYEKL. V was shortened by 0 bases and J by 4 bases, with 15 bases between the two germline ends. The CDR3 spells CASSQDRGYQGYGYTF. The CDR3 DNA is TGCGCCAGCAGCCAAGATAGAGGCTACCAAGGCTATGGCTACACCTTC.

The CDR3 region is CASSSQGALTGNTIYF. In nucleotides, the CDR3 is TGTGCCAGCAGCTCCCAGGGGGCGCTTACTGGAAACACCATATATTTT. The chain has TRBV9 and TRBJ1-3, with TRBD1 matching over 8 bases. This CDR3 spans 16 amino acids. The V gene end was trimmed by 4 bases and the J gene end by 2 bases; junction bases not matched to a gene: 8. Germline CDR1 SGDLS, CDR2 YYNGEE. The full variable domain, rest sourced from reference TRBV9 and TRBJ1-3, is DSGVTQTPKHLITATGQRVTLRCSPRSGDLSVYWYQQSLDQGLQFLIQYYNGEERAKGNILERFSAQQFPDLHSELNLSSLELGDSALYFCASSSQGALTGNTIYFGEGSWLTVV.

The rearrangement joins TRBV3-1 (or the pseudogene TRBV3-2) to TRBJ1-2; no reliable D call. The CDR3 spans 12 residues. Germline V gene lookup returns CDR1 LGHDT and CDR2 YNNKEL (reference sequence). Trimming removed 3 bases at V and 3 bases at J, with 5 bases between. This CDR3 reads CASSQADYGYTF. The DNA of the CDR3 is TGTGCCAGCAGCCAGGCAGACTATGGCTACACCTTC.

This clone was observed a few times. The chain combines TRBV9 with TRBJ2-6; TRBD2 is a possible D gene (6 bases). Germline V gene lookup returns CDR1 SGDLS and CDR2 YYNGEE. The CDR3 runs to 19 residues. Trimming removed 3 bases at V and 0 bases at J, with 19 bases between. CDR3 in amino acids: CASSAAEKEGISGANVLTF. Here the CDR3 DNA reads TGTGCCAGCAGCGCGGCGGAAAAGGAGGGAATCTCTGGGGCCAACGTCCTGACTTTC.

The chain carries TRBV7-3 and TRBJ1-1; 7 nucleotides align to TRBD1. The CDR3 contains 16 residues. The V gene's germline CDR1 is SGHTA and CDR2 FQGTGA. With V trimmed by 5 bases and J by 4 bases, 13 bases remained unmatched. The CDR3 region is CASSQDRPTIGTEAFF. The CDR3 DNA follows: TGTGCCAGCAGCCAGGACAGGCCCACTATAGGCACTGAAGCTTTCTTT.

The chain is built from TRBV30 and TRBJ1-5; D gene ambiguous. Looked up from germline, CDR1 is GTSNPN and CDR2 is SVGIG (reference sequence). V lost 3 bases, J lost 3 bases, and 6 bases lay in between. This CDR3 has 12 amino acids. CDR3 loop: CAWSLYNQPQHF. DNA for the CDR3: TGTGCCTGGAGCCTTTACAATCAGCCCCAGCATTTT.

V is TRBV7-9 and J is TRBJ1-4, with D perhaps matching TRBD1 (6 bases). Trimming cost V 5 bases and J 7 bases, with 17 bases left between them. Looked up from germline, CDR1 is SEHNR and CDR2 is FQNEAQ (reference sequence). This CDR3 spans 15 amino acids. This CDR3 is CASSPSPADSEKLFF. The CDR3 nucleotides are TGTGCCAGCAGCCCCTCCCCAGCGGACAGTGAAAAACTGTTTTTT. Together with reference TRBV7-9 and TRBJ1-4, the CDR3 gives the full variable domain: DTGVSQNPRHKITKRGQNVTFRCDPISEHNRLYWYRQTLGQGPEFLTYFQNEAQLEKSRLLSDRFSAERPKGSFSTLEIQRTEQGDSAMYLCASSPSPADSEKLFFGSGTQLSVL.

The chain is built from TRBV27 and TRBJ2-1, with 11 bases matching TRBD2. The V gene's germline CDR1 is MNHEY and CDR2 SMNVEV (reference sequence). Losses at the gene ends were 6 bases for V and 0 bases for J; bases not matched to a gene: 10. The CDR3 contains 18 residues. CDR3: CASRDSGGGLSSYNEQFF. The CDR3 nucleotides read TGTGCCAGCAGGGATAGCGGGGGGGGACTCAGCTCCTACAATGAGCAGTTCTTC.

V is TRBV4-3 and J is TRBJ1-1, with D maybe TRBD1 (5 bases). The CDR3 runs 14 residues. Trimming stripped 0 bases from V and 1 base from J, with 6 bases between. Germline V lookup: CDR1 LGHNA, CDR2 YSLEER. The CDR3 is CASSQEQGNTEAFF. The CDR3 DNA reads as TGCGCCAGCAGCCAAGAGCAGGGGAACACTGAAGCTTTCTTT.

This clone has a single count. The chain uses TRBV4-3 and TRBJ1-3, with 9 bases matching TRBD1. J gave up 2 bases and V 3 bases, and 5 bases lay outside the gene matches. Per the germline V gene, CDR1 is LGHNA and CDR2 is YSLEER. This CDR3 has 16 residues. The CDR3 bases are TGCGCCAGCAGCCAGATACAGGGGGCGGCTGGAAACACCATATATTTT. This encodes CASSQIQGAAGNTIYF.

This clone was detected once. The J gene is TRBJ2-3, the V gene TRBV7-2; 15 bases align to TRBD2. The CDR3 spans 17 residues. The junction had 8 bases not matched to a gene; V was cut back by 5 bases and J by 5 bases. Per germline, CDR1 SGHTA and CDR2 FQGNSA. The CDR3 here is CASSPWTSGGAVDTQYF. CDR3 nucleotides: TGTGCCAGCAGCCCTTGGACTAGCGGGGGGGCGGTAGATACGCAGTATTTT.

The chain couples TRBV4-2 to TRBJ1-1; D possibly corresponds to TRBD1 (5 bases). The V end lost 0 bases, the J end lost 1 base, and 9 bases lay between the germline ends. The CDR3 has 15 amino acids. Looked up from germline, CDR1 is LGHNA and CDR2 is YNFKEQ. The CDR3 DNA follows: TGTGCCAGCAGCCAAGAAAACAGGAGGAACACTGAAGCTTTCTTT. As protein: CASSQENRRNTEAFF.

The chain has TRBV5-6 and TRBJ2-5, with D perhaps TRBD1 (6 bases). V was shortened by 0 bases and J by 4 bases, with 16 bases between the two germline ends. CDR1 and CDR2 (germline): SGHDT, YYEEEE. The CDR3 has 16 amino acids. Here the CDR3 DNA reads TGTGCCAGCAGCTTGGTGTTGGGGGCTGGGGTAGAGACCCAGTACTTC. It is translated as CASSLVLGAGVETQYF.

About this clone itself: The junction does not match germline at one end; this may be a read error. The chain has TRBV23-1 and TRBJ1-2; D uncertain. TRBV23-1 is identified as an open reading frame with a role that is uncertain. CDR3 length equals 9 residues. The CDR3 loop is CASSPFPLF. CDR3 bases: TGCGCCAGCAGTCCTTTCCCCCTCTTC.

This sequence joins TRBV6-6 and TRBJ1-1, with D perhaps TRBD1 (5 bases). The CDR3 extends over 13 amino acids. V was cut by 3 bases and J by 5 bases, with 10 bases left in between. Germline CDR1 and CDR2: MNHNY and SVGAGI (reference sequence). DNA for the CDR3: TGTGCCAGCAGTTATGGGGGAGGAACTGAAGCTTTCTTT. Translating it yields CASSYGGGTEAFF.

The V gene is TRBV3-1 (or the pseudogene TRBV3-2), the J gene TRBJ1-6; D uncertain. The ends were cut back, 0 bases at V and 0 bases at J, with 12 bases in the middle. Looked up from germline, CDR1 is LGHDT and CDR2 is YNNKEL (reference sequence). The CDR3 covers 18 residues. The CDR3 DNA sequence: TGTGCCAGCAGCCAAGAGGGAGGGCAGAGCTCCTATAATTCACCCCTCCACTTT. Amino acid sequence: CASSQEGGQSSYNSPLHF.

The chain is built from TRBV3-1 (or the pseudogene TRBV3-2) and TRBJ1-2; D perhaps matches TRBD1 (5 bases). The CDR3 totals 15 residues. Germline CDR1 reads LGHDT; CDR2 reads YNNKEL (reference sequence). Between the trimmed V and J ends, which lost 1 base and 4 bases, there was a span of 13 bases. CDR3 DNA sequence: TGTGCCAGCAGCCAAGCGGGTGGGGCGCGCTATGGCTACACCTTC. Its translation is CASSQAGGARYGYTF.

This clone was counted between two and nine times. The chain couples TRBV27 to TRBJ1-2; D is perhaps TRBD1 (6 bases). The CDR3 runs to 18 residues. Between the trimmed V and J ends, which lost 9 bases and 2 bases, there was a span of 28 bases. Germline CDR1 is MNHEY and CDR2 is SMNVEV (reference sequence). The CDR3 region has the DNA TGTGCCAGAAATACCAGGGGAATTTGGAATATAAAGAACTATGGCTACACCTTC. Its protein product is CARNTRGIWNIKNYGYTF.

The V gene is TRBV5-5, the J gene TRBJ2-3; 8 bases line up with TRBD2. V lost 4 bases to trimming and J lost 2 bases; unmatched junction nucleotides: 9. CDR1 is SGHKS and CDR2 is YYEKEE in the germline V gene (reference sequence). CDR3 length equals 16 residues. The CDR3 protein is CASSILTSAITDTQYF. The CDR3 bases are TGTGCCAGCAGCATACTGACTAGCGCAATCACAGATACGCAGTATTTT. Full variable domain (remainder filled in from reference TRBV5-5 and TRBJ2-3): DAGVTQSPTHLIKTRGQQVTLRCSPISGHKSVSWYQQVLGQGPQFIFQYYEKEERGRGNFPDRFSARQFPNYSSELNVNALLLGDSALYLCASSILTSAITDTQYFGPGTRLTVL.

This clone was seen a single time. The DNA of the CDR3 is TGTGCCAGCAGCACTAGCGGGGGGGGGTCACTGACCCAGTACTTC. As protein: CASSTSGGGSLTQYF. V usage is TRBV2 and J usage is TRBJ2-5; 13 bases are shared with TRBD2. Germline V gives CDR1 SNHLY, CDR2 FYNNEI. This CDR3 is built from 15 residues. Trimming took 6 bases from V and 7 from J; bases not matched to a gene: 8.

The V gene is TRBV19, the J gene TRBJ1-3; possible D gene TRBD1, 6 bases. This CDR3 region has 15 residues. Between the trimmed V and J ends, which lost 1 base and 0 bases, there was a span of 7 bases. The germline gives CDR1 LNHDA, CDR2 SQIVND (reference sequence). The CDR3 DNA reads TGTGCCAGTAGTATAGCGGACAGCTCTGGAAACACCATATATTTT. Its translation: CASSIADSSGNTIYF.

This clone was picked up one time. The chain is built from TRBV4-3 and TRBJ2-5; no definite D call. V was cut by 0 bases and J by 4 bases, with 9 bases left in between. The germline CDR1 and CDR2 sequences are LGHNA and YSLEER. The CDR3 contains 14 residues. CDR3 nucleotide sequence: TGCGCCAGCAGCCAAGAGTATACTGGAGAGACCCAGTACTTC. Amino acid sequence: CASSQEYTGETQYF.

This chain uses TRBV19 with TRBJ1-2; D ambiguous. Germline V gene lookup returns CDR1 LNHDA and CDR2 SQIVND (reference sequence). The CDR3 is made up of 15 amino acids. Trimming cost V 4 bases and J 5 bases, with 17 bases left between them. The CDR3 protein is CASSKEERAGYGYTF. The CDR3 DNA is TGTGCCAGTAGTAAGGAGGAGAGAGCGGGGTATGGCTACACCTTC.

The chain carries TRBV7-9 and TRBJ1-2, with D uncertain. Per the germline V gene, CDR1 is SEHNR and CDR2 is FQNEAQ (reference sequence). There are 13 residues in the CDR3. The germline V and J ends were trimmed by 10 bases and 0 bases, with 12 bases remaining between them. The CDR3 is CAIYRDANYGYTF. The CDR3 region has the DNA TGTGCCATTTACAGAGATGCTAACTATGGCTACACCTTC.

This CDR3 is CASSQERRHLLGELFF. In nucleotides, the CDR3 is TGTGCCAGCAGCCAAGAAAGGCGACACCTACTCGGGGAGCTGTTTTTT. The chain has TRBV4-2 and TRBJ2-2; D not resolved. Germline V CDR1 and CDR2: LGHNA, YNFKEQ. The CDR3 runs 16 residues. V gave up 0 bases and J gave up 7 bases, with 15 bases separating them.